This entry concerns a single TCR beta chain. The data were obtained in a study of T cell changes during pregnancy in multiple sclerosis. V was trimmed by 3 bases and J by 4 bases, leaving 16 bases between them. The V gene's germline CDR1 is LNHDA and CDR2 SQIVND (reference sequence). This CDR3 spans 15 amino acids. Generated by immunoSEQ multiplex PCR, the TCRdb table keeps only in-frame clones and is missing some. The sample records 25,000 to 30,000 clones, 89% being singletons. The source material was CD8+ T cells from peripheral blood mononuclear cells, sampled after pregnancy. The gene calls are TRBV19 and TRBJ2-7, with D perhaps TRBD2 (6 bases). This clonotype was obtained from a female donor with multiple sclerosis, enrolled in a pregnancy study. The CDR3 DNA sequence: TGTGCCAGTAGTATTAGCCATAGCGGAATTTACGAGCAGTACTTC. Protein sequence: CASSISHSGIYEQYF.